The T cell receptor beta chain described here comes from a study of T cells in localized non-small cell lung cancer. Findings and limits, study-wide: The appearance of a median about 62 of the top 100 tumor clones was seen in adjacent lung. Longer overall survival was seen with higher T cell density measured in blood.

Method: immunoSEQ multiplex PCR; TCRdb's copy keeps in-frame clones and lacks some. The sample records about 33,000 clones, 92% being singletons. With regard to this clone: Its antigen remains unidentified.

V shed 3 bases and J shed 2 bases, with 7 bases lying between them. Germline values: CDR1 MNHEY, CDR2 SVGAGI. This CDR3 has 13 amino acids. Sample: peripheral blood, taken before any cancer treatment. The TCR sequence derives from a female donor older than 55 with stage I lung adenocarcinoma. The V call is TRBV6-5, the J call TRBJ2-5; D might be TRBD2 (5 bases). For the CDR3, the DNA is TGTGCCAGCAGTTATTCGGGACAAGAGACCCAGTACTTC. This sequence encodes CASSYSGQETQYF.